A single T cell receptor (beta chain) is shown here with its context. The antigen is not known. TCRdb reprocessed the 5' RACE reads and stores each CDR3 protein as one record, lacking DNA. This sample's clone table lists some 500,000 distinct CDR3 sequences. These data belong to a study of T cells expressing NK-cell markers. Overall study: In sorted CD3+CD56+NKG2C+, CD3+CD56+NKG2C- and CD3+CD56-NKG2C+ T cells, TCR beta repertoires were obtained. Out of eight donors sequenced, seven tested HCMV-seropositive and the remaining one seronegative.

Study-level results: Leadership of the CD3+CD56-NKG2C+ fraction also belonged to these clonotypes in a few donors. NKG2C+ dominant clonotypes from 5 or 6 donors made up about 1.0-7.0% of CD8+ T cells.

The CDR3 is made up of 13 amino acids. Germline values: CDR1 LGHDT, CDR2 YNNKEL (reference sequence). Sequenced: blood T cells: a sorted CD56 or NKG2C T cell subset, CD4+ or CD8+ T cells, or bulk PBMC T cells (not recorded which). The clonotype was recovered from a woman between 50 and 59 years old in good health. The chain is built from TRBV3-1 and TRBJ2-5. Here the CDR3 reads CASSQDLGFSQYF.